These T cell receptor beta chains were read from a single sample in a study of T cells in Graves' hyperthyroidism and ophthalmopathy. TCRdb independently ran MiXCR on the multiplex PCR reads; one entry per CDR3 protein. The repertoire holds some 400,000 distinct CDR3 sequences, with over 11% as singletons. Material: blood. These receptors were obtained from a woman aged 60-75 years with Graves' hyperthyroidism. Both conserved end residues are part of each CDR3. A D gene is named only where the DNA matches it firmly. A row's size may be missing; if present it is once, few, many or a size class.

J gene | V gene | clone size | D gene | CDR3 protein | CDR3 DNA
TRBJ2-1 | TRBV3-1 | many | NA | CASRGLSSYNEQFF | TGTGCCAGCAGAGGGCTAAGCTCCTACAATGAGCAGTTCTTC
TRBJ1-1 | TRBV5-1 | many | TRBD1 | CASSTGTANTEAFF | TGCGCCAGCAGCACGGGGACAGCGAACACTGAAGCTTTCTTT
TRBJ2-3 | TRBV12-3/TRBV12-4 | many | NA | CASSFRGSSMGLDTQYF | TGTGCCAGCAGTTTTCGCGGTAGTAGTATGGGTTTAGATACGCAGTATTTT
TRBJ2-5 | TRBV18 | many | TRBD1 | CASSPSGQGQETQYF | TGTGCCAGCTCACCCTCAGGACAGGGGCAAGAGACCCAGTACTTC
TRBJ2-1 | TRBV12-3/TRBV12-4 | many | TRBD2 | CASSGTSGSYGEQFF | TGTGCCAGCAGTGGGACTAGCGGGAGTTATGGTGAGCAGTTCTTC
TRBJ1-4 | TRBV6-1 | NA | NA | CASSQQVPQEKLFF | TGTGCCAGCAGTCAACAGGTTCCGCAGGAAAAACTGTTTTTT
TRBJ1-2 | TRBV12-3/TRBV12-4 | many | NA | CASSLEERYGYTF | TGTGCCAGCAGTTTAGAGGAGCGCTATGGCTACACCTTC
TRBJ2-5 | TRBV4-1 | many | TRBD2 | CASSPGTSGWETQYF | TGCGCCAGCAGCCCTGGGACTAGCGGCTGGGAGACCCAGTACTTC
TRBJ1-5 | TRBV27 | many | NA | CASSLVGLGNQPQHF | TGTGCCAGCAGTTTGGTCGGGTTGGGCAATCAGCCCCAGCATTTT
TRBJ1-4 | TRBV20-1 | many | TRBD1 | CSARGLGQGSEKLFF | TGCAGTGCTAGGGGACTCGGACAGGGGTCTGAAAAACTGTTTTTT
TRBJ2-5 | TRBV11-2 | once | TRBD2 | CASSFGIAGETQYF | TGTGCCAGCAGCTTTGGCATAGCGGGGGAGACCCAGTACTTC
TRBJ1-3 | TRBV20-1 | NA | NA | CSAARTEISGNTIYF | TGCAGTGCCGCCCGGACAGAGATCTCTGGAAACACCATATATTTT
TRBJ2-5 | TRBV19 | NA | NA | CASSIRNRQETQYF | TGTGCCAGTAGTATTCGTAACAGACAAGAGACCCAGTACTTC
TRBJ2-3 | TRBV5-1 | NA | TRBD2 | CASSLGTSGRLGTDTQYF | TGCGCCAGCAGCTTGGGAACTAGCGGGAGGTTGGGCACAGATACGCAGTATTTT
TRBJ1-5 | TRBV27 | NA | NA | CASSLSWGLGQPQHF | TGTGCCAGCAGTTTATCTTGGGGGCTCGGGCAGCCCCAGCATTTT
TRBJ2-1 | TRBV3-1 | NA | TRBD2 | CASSSFIGLASNEQFF | TGTGCCAGCAGTTCCTTTATAGGACTAGCGAGCAATGAGCAGTTCTTC
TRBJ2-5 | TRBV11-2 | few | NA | CASSLVVGTLTTQYF | TGTGCCAGCAGCTTAGTGGTGGGGACCCTAACGACCCAGTACTTC
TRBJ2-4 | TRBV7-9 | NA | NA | CASSLGQALAKNIQYF | TGTGCCAGCAGCTTAGGACAGGCTTTAGCCAAAAACATTCAGTACTTC
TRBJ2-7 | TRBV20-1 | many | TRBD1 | CSARDLRQGAYEQYF | TGCAGTGCTAGAGACCTCAGACAGGGCGCCTACGAGCAGTACTTC
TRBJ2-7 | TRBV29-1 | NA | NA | CSVGLGAYEQYF | TGCAGCGTTGGCCTTGGGGCCTACGAGCAGTACTTC
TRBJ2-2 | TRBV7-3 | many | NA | CASSRGSTGELFF | TGTGCCAGCAGCCGAGGGTCTACCGGGGAGCTGTTTTTT
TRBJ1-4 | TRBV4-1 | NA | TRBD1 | CASSQSQGAEKLFF | TGCGCCAGCAGCCAATCCCAGGGGGCTGAAAAACTGTTTTTT
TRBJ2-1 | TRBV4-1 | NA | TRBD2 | CASSQEGLAGGEQFF | TGCGCCAGCAGCCAAGAGGGACTAGCGGGGGGTGAGCAGTTCTTC
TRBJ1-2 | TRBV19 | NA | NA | CASSPEVQSAGYTF | TGTGCCAGTAGCCCCGAGGTCCAGTCCGCCGGCTACACCTTC
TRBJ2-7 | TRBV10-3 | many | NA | CAISEPRGDSYEQYF | TGTGCCATCAGTGAACCCAGGGGCGACTCCTACGAGCAGTACTTC
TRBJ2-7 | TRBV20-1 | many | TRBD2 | CSASFASGRAYEQYF | TGCAGTGCTAGCTTCGCTAGCGGGAGGGCCTACGAGCAGTACTTC
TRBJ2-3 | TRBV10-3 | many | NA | CATNPAGPTDTQYF | TGTGCCACTAACCCGGCGGGACCCACAGATACGCAGTATTTT
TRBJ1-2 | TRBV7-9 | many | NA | CASSLDPAGYTF | TGTGCCAGCAGCTTAGACCCCGCCGGCTACACCTTC
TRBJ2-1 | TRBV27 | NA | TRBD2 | CASNKGTSGRRYNEQFF | TGTGCCAGCAACAAGGGGACTAGCGGGAGACGCTACAATGAGCAGTTCTTC
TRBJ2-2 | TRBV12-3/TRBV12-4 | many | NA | CASSFSGTGELFF | TGTGCCAGCAGTTTTAGTGGCACCGGGGAGCTGTTTTTT
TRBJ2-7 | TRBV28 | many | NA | CASSSPRDTYEQYF | TGTGCCAGCAGTTCTCCGCGGGATACCTACGAGCAGTACTTC
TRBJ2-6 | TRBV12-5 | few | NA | CASGLSRSGANVLTF | TGTGCTAGTGGTTTGAGCAGGTCTGGGGCCAACGTCCTGACTTTC
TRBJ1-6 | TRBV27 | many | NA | CASSLRRGILNSPLHF | TGTGCCAGCAGTTTACGGCGCGGGATTTTAAATTCACCCCTCCACTTT
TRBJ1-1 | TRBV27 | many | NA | CASSSQTVNTEAFF | TGTGCCAGCAGTTCCCAGACGGTAAACACTGAAGCTTTCTTT